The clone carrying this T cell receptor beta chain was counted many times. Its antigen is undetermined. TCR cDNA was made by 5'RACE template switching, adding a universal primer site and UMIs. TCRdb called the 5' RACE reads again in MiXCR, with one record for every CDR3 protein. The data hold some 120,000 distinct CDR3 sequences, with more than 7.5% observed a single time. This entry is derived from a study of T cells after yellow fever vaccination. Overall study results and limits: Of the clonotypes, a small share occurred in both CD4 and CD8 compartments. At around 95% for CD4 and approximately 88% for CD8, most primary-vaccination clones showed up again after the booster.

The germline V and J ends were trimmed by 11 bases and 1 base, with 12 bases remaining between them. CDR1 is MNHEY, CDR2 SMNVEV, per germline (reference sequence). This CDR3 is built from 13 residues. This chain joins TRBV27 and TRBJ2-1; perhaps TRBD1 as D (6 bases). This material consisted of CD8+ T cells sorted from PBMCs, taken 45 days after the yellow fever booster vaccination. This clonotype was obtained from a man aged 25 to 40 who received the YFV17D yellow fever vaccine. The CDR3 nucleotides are TGTGCCGCGGCAGGGGCGTCCTACAATGAGCAGTTCTTC. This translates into CAAAGASYNEQFF.